This T cell receptor beta chain was documented in a study of blood T cell repertoires in COVID-19. In the study overall: Collection of acute and convalescent COVID-19 samples took place in the United States, Italy and Spain. Sample material is recorded as cDNA or gDNA derived from T cells, B-cell-depleted T cells, or PBMCs.

How the authors handled the data: Quantification of nucleated cells was approximated via reference gene primer amplification. Repertoires were generated with immunoSEQ multiplex PCR, while TCRdb's copy carries only in-frame clones and drops some. The D gene and trimming were derived from the DNA, and the V and J assignments and clone size from that table. The table lists roughly 260,000 clones, roughly 88% of them singletons, with approximately 2.1% in the top ten. The CDR3 contains 18 residues. The V end was cut by 2 bases, the J end by 3 bases, with 22 bases between. Germline V gene data show CDR1 as WNHNN and CDR2 as SYGVQD (reference sequence).

The gene calls are TRBV10-1 and TRBJ1-1; TRBD1 is a possible D gene (6 bases). The sequenced sample was peripheral blood. The TCR sequence derives from a woman aged 40 to 49 who had recovered from COVID-19. The CDR3 nucleotides are TGCGCCAGCAGTGAGGGCCGGGACACCCCCGAGAGGGACACTGAAGCTTTCTTT. Amino acid sequence: CASSEGRDTPERDTEAFF.